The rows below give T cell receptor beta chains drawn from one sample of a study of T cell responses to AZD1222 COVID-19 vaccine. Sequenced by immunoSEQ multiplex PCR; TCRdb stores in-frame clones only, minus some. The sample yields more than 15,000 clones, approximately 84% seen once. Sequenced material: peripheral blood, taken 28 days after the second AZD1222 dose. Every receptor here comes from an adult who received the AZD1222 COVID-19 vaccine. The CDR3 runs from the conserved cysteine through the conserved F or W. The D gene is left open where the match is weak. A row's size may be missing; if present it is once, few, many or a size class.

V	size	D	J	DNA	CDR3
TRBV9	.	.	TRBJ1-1	TGTGCCAGCAGCTGGATGGGGCTTTCTGAAGCTTTCTTT	CASSWMGLSEAFF
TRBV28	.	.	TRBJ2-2	TGTGCCAGCAGTTTAGGACTACCAAGGACCTTACAGGGGGAGCTGTTTTTT	CASSLGLPRTLQGELFF
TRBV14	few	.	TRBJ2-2	TGTGCCAGCAGCCAACAAACCACCGGGGAGCTGTTTTTT	CASSQQTTGELFF
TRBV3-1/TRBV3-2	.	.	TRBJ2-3	TGTGCCAGCAGTCCAGTCGGCACCACAGGCGCGGATACGCAGTATTTT	CASSPVGTTGADTQYF
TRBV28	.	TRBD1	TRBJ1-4	TGTGCCAGCAGTGAGGGACAGGGTTTCGGCTTTTCCGAAAAACTGTTTTTT	CASSEGQGFGFSEKLFF
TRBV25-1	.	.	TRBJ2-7	TGTGCCAGCAGTGAAAGGGGCTGGATCCACGAGCAGTACTTC	CASSERGWIHEQYF
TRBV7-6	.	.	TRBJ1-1	TGTGCCAGCAGCTTAAGGGACGGACCCTGGGGCAACACTGAAGCTTTCTTT	CASSLRDGPWGNTEAFF
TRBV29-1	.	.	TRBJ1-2	TGCAGCGTACAGCGAAAAGCGTCTGATGGCTACACCTTC	CSVQRKASDGYTF
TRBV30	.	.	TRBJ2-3	TGTGCCTGGAGCAGGGGAGGGAGGGAGACACGCACAGATACGCAGTATTTT	CAWSRGGRETRTDTQYF
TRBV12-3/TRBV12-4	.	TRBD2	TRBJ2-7	TGTGCCAGCAGTCCCGGACTAGACTACGAGCAGTACTTC	CASSPGLDYEQYF
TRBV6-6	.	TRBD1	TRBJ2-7	TGTGCCAGCAGTTTCGGACAGGGGGTCTACGAGCAGTACTTC	CASSFGQGVYEQYF
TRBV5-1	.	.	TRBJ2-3	TGCGCCAGCAGCTTGAAGGCAGGGGTGGATACGCAGTATTTT	CASSLKAGVDTQYF
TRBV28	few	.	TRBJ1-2	TGTGCCATACAGGGTGAAACGGGCTACACCTTC	CAIQGETGYTF
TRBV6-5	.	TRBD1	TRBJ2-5	TGTGCCAGCAGGGGGACAGGGGGCGCAGAGACCCAGTACTTC	CASRGTGGAETQYF
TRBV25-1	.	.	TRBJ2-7	TGTGCCAGCAGTCAGTACAGGGACGCGGGAGAGCAGTACTTC	CASSQYRDAGEQYF